The rows below give T cell receptor beta chains drawn from one sample of a study of chemoradiotherapy in HPV16-positive cancers. TCRdb's table, derived via immunoSEQ multiplex PCR, lists solely in-frame clones and lacks some. The repertoire consists of fewer than 25,000 clones, with around 75% occurring once and the leading ten covering 2% to 3%. This specimen was collected from a patient who underwent chemoradiotherapy. The receptors here all came from a human donor with HPV-associated anogenital cancer. Each CDR3 is given without its conserved first and last residue.

>TRBJ1-1|TRBV5-1
ASSLGYTEAF
>TRBJ2-1|TRBV5-4
ASSLETGGFYNEQF
>TRBJ2-1|TRBV19
ASSIRTSGGAGEQF
>TRBJ1-2|TRBV14
ASSQELRDGYT
>TRBJ2-5|TRBV11-2
ASSPGILRGTQY
>TRBJ1-1|TRBV7-9
ASSLEGGNEAF
>TRBJ1-1|TRBV30
AWRRGNTEAF
>TRBJ2-4|TRBV30
ACSSALAKNIQY
>TRBJ2-5|TRBV7-9
ASSSGVAETQY
>TRBJ1-4|TRBV28
ASSLMTGGTNEKLF
>TRBJ2-3|TRBV27
ASSFSGRPQY
>TRBJ2-1|TRBV11-2
ASSPRTRLHNEQF
>TRBJ1-2|TRBV28
ASSLGPSYGYT
>TRBJ2-3|TRBV27
ASSLRGKRGPDTQY
>TRBJ2-5|TRBV6-1
ASSPRTSETQY
>TRBJ1-1|TRBV7-8
ASSSIVSGDFMNTEAF
>TRBJ2-7|TRBV5-1
ASSPEGRGLEQY
>TRBJ1-5|TRBV4-1
ASSRLQVSQPQH
>TRBJ1-6|TRBV4-1
ASSPGQGINSPLH
>TRBJ2-3|TRBV7-2
ASSLGGWGLDTQY
>TRBJ2-1|TRBV7-9
ASSLAKEQGSYNEQF
>NA|TRBV4-1
ASSQDPAGGVYEQY
>TRBJ1-1|TRBV4-2
ASSPRVEVNTEAF